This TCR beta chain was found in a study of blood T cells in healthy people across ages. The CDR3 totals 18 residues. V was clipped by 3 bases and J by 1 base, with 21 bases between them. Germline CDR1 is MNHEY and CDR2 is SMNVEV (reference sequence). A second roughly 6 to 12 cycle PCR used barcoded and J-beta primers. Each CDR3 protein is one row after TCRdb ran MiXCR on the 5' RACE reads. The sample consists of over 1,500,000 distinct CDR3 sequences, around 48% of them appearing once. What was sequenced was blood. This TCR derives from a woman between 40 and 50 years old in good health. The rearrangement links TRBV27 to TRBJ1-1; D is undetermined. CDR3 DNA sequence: TGTGCCAGCAGTTTTGTCGGTCCCGGCGTTGCCGGGAACACTGAAGCTTTCTTT. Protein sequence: CASSFVGPGVAGNTEAFF.